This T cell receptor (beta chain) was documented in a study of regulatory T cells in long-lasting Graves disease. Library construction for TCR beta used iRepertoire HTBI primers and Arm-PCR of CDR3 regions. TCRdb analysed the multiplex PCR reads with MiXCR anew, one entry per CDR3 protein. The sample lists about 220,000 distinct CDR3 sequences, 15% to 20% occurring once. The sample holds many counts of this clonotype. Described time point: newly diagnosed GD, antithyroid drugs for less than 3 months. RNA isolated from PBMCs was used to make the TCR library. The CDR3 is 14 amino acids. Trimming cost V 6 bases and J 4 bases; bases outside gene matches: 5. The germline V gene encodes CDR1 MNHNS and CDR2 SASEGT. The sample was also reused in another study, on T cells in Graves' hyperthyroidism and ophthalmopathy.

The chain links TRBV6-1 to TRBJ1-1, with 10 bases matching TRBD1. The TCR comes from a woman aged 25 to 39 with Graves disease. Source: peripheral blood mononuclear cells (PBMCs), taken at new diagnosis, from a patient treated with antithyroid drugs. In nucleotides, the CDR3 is TGTGCCAGCAGGGGGACAGGGGAGGTCACTGAAGCTTTCTTT. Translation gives CASRGTGEVTEAFF.